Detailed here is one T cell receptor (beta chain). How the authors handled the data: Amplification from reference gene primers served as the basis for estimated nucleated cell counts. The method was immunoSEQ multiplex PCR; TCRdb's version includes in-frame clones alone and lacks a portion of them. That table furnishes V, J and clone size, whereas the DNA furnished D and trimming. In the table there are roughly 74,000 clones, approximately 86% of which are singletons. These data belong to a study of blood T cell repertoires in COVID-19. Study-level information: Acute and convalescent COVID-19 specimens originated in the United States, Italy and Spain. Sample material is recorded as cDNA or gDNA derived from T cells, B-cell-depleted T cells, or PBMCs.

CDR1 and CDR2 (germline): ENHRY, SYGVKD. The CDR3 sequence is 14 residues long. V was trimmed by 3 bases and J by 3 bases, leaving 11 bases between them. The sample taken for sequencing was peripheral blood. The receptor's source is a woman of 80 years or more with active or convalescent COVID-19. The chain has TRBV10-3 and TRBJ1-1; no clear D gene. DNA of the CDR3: TGTGCCATCAGTGACAGGTTATGGTACACTGAAGCTTTCTTT. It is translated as CAISDRLWYTEAFF.